This TCR beta chain was recorded in a study of blood T cell repertoires in COVID-19 (dated by TCRdb to the early 2020s). Regarding the study in general: The collaborator samples originated in the United States, Italy and Spain and spanned the acute and convalescent phases of COVID-19. The material from the prospective study consisted of cDNA or gDNA derived from T cells, B-cell-depleted T cells, or PBMCs. The dataset comprised deeply sampled blood TCRbeta repertoires from subjects exposed to, actively infected with, or recovered from COVID-19. A freely available public database, intended as a resource for researchers studying the immune response to SARS-CoV-2, is where the repertoires were released. Samples were obtained from the ongoing ImmuneRACE study (first 160 participants) and from 1,000 to 1,500 subjects provided by 6 global collaborators. The sample metadata nearly always contained a de-identified subject ID, COVID-19 status, age in years and sex. Where available, HLA class I and class II types were taken from metadata supplied by the sample provider and were not determined by assay-based typing. What the study reported, not specific to this receptor: Clinical and demographic metadata were provided uncurated, with the amount varying by source and participant.

The immunoSEQ Assay, a bias-controlled multiplex PCR, was used to amplify TCRbeta CDR3 regions from genomic DNA. The authors' analysis ran thus. The number of nucleated cells in each sample was estimated by amplification of reference gene primers within the assay. To quantify the absolute abundance of each unique TCRbeta CDR3 rearrangement, sequence reads were collapsed and filtered. Productive Simpson clonality was computed per sample as the square root of Simpson's diversity index over productive rearrangements. In TCRdb, the immuneACCESS table is reduced to in-frame sequences with V and J assigned. These tables do not hold every clone; where another copy was compared, an unresolved V gene accounts for under half, and the others remain unexplained. V, J and clone size were drawn from that table, and D and trimming were deduced from the DNA. The sample table holds a few hundred thousand clones, of which 89% were seen once. The biggest ten clones account for 5% to 7.5% of the sample.

A second Seattle source provided samples from volunteer blood donors who had recovered from COVID-19. The collaborating institutions used their own protocols to collect whole blood in K2EDTA tubes. For TCRbeta analysis, collaborators shipped samples as frozen whole blood, isolated PBMCs, or DNA extracted from either of those sample types. A remark on this clone: Which antigen it targets is not known. Nothing much larger sits one base from this clone, and base qualities are not available.

Reading from cysteine to phenylalanine, the CDR3 counts 13 amino acids. Only the CDR3 region is kept as DNA, spanning 39 bases read in frame from base 1. From the germline V gene (reference sequence), CDR1 is MNHNY and CDR2 is SVGAGI. From V the trimming removes 6 bases and from J it removes 8 bases, while the gene matches leave 7 bases of the junction unaccounted for. Sequencing was performed on peripheral blood. Recombination linked TRBV6-6 to TRBJ1-2; 9 bases in between match TRBD1. This TCR derives from a man younger than 35 who had recovered from COVID-19. The bases are TGTGCCAGCAGCAAACAGGGGGCACGAGGCTACACCTTC. Translated, this is CASSKQGARGYTF.